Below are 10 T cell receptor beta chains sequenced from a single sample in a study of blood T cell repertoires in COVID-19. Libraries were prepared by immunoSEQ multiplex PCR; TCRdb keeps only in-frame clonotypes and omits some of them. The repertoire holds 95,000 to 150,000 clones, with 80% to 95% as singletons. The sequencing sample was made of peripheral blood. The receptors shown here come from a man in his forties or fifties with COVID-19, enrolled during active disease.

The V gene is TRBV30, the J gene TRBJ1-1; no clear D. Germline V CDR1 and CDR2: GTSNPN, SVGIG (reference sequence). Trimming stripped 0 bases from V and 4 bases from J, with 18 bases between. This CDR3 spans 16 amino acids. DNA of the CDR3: TGTGCCTGGAGTGTACCGGCAGGAGGCCCGAGCACTGAAGCTTTCTTT. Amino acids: CAWSVPAGGPSTEAFF.

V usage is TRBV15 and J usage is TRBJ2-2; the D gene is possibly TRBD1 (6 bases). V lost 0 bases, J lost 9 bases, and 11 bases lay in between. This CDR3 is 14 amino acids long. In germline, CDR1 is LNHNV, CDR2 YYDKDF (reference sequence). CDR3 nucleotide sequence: TGTGCCACCAGCAGAGATCGGACAGCGTGGGAGCTGTTTTTT. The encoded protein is CATSRDRTAWELFF.

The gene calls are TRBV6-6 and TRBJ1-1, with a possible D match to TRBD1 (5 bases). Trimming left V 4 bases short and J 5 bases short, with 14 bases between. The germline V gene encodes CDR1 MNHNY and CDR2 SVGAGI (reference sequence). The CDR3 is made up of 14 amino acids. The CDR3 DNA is TGTGCCAGCAGTTCCCGGGGGGTCGGTACTGAAGCTTTCTTT. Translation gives CASSSRGVGTEAFF.

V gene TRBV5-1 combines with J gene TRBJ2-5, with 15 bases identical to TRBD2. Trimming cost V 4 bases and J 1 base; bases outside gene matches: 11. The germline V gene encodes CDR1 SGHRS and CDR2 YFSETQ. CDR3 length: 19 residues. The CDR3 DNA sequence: TGCGCCAGCAGCCCGGGACTAGCGGGAGGCGGGGTTATCCAAGAGACCCAGTACTTC. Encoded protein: CASSPGLAGGGVIQETQYF.

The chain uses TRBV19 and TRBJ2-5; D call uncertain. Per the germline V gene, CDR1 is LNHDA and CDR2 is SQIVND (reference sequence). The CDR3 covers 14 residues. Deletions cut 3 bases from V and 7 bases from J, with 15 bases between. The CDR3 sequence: CASSISAQAATQYF. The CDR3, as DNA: TGTGCCAGTAGTATTTCTGCCCAGGCCGCGACCCAGTACTTC.

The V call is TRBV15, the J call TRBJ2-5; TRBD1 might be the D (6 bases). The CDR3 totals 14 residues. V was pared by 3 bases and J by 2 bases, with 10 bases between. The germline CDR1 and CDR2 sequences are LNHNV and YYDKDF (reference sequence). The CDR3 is CATSRATGQETQYF. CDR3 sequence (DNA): TGTGCCACCAGCAGGGCCACAGGGCAAGAGACCCAGTACTTC.

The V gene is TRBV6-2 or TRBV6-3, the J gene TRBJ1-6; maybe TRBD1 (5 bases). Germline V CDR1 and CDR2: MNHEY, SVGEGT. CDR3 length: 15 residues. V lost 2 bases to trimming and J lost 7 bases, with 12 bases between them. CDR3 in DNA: TGTGCCAGCAGTTACCTTCCTGGGGGGAATTCACCCCTCCACTTT. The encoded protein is CASSYLPGGNSPLHF.

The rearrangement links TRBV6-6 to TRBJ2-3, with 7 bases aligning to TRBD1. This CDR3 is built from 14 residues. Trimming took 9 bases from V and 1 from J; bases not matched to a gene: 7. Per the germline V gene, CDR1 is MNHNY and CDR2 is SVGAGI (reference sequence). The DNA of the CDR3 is TGTGCCAGTGCCCGAGGACAGGGCACAGATACGCAGTATTTT. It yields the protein CASARGQGTDTQYF.

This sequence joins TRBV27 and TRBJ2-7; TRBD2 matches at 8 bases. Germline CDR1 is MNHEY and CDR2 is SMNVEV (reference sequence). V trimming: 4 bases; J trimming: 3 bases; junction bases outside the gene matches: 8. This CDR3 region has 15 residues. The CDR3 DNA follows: TGTGCCAGCAGTTCCAAGCGGGAGCGTAGCTACGAGCAGTACTTC. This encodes CASSSKRERSYEQYF.

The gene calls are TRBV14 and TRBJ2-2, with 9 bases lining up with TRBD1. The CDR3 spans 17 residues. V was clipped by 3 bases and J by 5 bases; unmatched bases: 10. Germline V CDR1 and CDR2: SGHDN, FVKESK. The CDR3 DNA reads TGTGCCAGCAGCCAGCCGGGACAGGGTCCCCGAACCGGGGAGCTGTTTTTT. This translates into CASSQPGQGPRTGELFF.